This T cell receptor beta chain was identified during a study of blood T cell repertoires in COVID-19. The method was immunoSEQ multiplex PCR; TCRdb's version includes in-frame clones alone and lacks a portion of them. This sample yields 270,000 or so clones, of which more than 70% are seen a single time; roughly 3.1% belongs to the top ten. This CDR3 contains 18 residues. The J segment lost 1 base and the V segment lost 2 bases, leaving 10 bases of the junction unmatched. Germline CDR1 reads SGHTA; CDR2 reads FQGNSA. Source material: peripheral blood. This clonotype was sampled from a woman in her late teens or twenties with acute or convalescent COVID-19. V gene TRBV7-2 combines with J gene TRBJ2-2, with TRBD2 matching 7 bases. CDR3 residues: CASSLFGGGPLNTGELFF. Here the CDR3 DNA reads TGTGCCAGCAGCTTATTCGGGGGAGGGCCTTTGAACACCGGGGAGCTGTTTTTT.